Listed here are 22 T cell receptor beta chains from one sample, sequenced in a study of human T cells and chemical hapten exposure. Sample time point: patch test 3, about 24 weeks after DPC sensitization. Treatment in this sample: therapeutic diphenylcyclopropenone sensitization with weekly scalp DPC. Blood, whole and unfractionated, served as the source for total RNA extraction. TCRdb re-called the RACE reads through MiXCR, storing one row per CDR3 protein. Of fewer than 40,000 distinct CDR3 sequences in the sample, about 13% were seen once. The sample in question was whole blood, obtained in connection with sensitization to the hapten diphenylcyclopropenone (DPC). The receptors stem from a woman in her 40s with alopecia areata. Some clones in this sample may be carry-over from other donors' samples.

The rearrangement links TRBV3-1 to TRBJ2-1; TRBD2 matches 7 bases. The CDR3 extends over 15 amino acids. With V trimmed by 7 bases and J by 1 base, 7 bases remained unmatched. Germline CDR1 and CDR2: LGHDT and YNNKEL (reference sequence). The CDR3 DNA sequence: TGTGCCAGCACCCTAGGACTAGAGTCCTACAATGAGCAGTTCTTC. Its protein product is CASTLGLESYNEQFF.

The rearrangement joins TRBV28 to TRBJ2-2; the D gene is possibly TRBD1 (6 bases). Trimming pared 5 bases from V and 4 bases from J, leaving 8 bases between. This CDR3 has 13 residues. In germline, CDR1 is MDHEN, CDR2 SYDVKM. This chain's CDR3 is CASSQGSTGELFF. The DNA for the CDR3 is TGTGCCAGCAGTCAGGGGAGCACCGGGGAGCTGTTTTTT.

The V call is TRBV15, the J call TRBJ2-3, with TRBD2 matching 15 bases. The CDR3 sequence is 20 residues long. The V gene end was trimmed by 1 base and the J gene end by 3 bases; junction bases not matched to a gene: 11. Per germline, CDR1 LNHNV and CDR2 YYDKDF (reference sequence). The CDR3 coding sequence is TGTGCCACCAGCAGAGGTAATTCCGGGACTAGCGGGAGGACAACAGATACGCAGTATTTT. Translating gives CATSRGNSGTSGRTTDTQYF. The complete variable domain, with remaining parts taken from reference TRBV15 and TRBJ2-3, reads DAMVIQNPRYQVTQFGKPVTLSCSQTLNHNVMYWYQQKSSQAPKLLFHYYDKDFNNEADTPDNFQSRRPNTSFCFLDIRSPGLGDTAMYLCATSRGNSGTSGRTTDTQYFGPGTRLTVL.

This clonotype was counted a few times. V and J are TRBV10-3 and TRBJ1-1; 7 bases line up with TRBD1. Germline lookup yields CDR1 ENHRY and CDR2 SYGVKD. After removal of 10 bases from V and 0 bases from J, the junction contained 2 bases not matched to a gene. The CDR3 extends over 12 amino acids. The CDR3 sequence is CATGQLNTEAFF. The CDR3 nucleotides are TGTGCCACGGGACAGTTGAACACTGAAGCTTTCTTT.

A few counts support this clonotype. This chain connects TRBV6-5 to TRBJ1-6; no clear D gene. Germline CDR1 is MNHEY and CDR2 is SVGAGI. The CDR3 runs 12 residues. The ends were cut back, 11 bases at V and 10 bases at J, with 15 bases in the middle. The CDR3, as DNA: TGTGCCGCTTTCCGGGTAGGGTCACCCCTCCACTTT. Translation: CAAFRVGSPLHF.

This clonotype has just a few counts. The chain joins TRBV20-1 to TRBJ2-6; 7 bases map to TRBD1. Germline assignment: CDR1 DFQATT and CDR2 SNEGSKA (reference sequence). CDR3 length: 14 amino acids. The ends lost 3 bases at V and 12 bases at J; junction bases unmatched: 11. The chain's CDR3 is CSASPQTGSAVLTF. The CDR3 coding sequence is TGCAGTGCTAGCCCGCAGACAGGGTCAGCCGTCCTGACTTTC.

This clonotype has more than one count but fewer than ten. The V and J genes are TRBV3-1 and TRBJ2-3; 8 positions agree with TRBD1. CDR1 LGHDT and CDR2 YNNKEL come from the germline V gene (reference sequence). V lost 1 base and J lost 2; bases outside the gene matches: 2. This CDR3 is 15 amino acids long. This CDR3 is CASSQGQGLTDTQYF. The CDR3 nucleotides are TGTGCCAGCAGCCAAGGACAGGGGCTCACAGATACGCAGTATTTT.

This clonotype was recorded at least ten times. The CDR3 nucleotides are TGTGCCAGCAGCGCCATAAGGTTGGATGAGACCCAGTACTTC. It is translated as CASSAIRLDETQYF. V usage is TRBV7-9 and J usage is TRBJ2-5, with unresolved D. The CDR3 sequence is 14 residues long. Looked up from germline, CDR1 is SEHNR and CDR2 is FQNEAQ (reference sequence). V gave up 5 bases and J gave up 5 bases, with 15 bases separating them.

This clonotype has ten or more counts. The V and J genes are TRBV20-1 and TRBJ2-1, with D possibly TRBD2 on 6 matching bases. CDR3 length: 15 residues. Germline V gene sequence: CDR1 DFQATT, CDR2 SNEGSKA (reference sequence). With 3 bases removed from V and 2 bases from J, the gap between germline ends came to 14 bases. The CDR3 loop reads CSARANSGAYNEQFF. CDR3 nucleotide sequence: TGCAGTGCTAGGGCGAATAGCGGAGCCTACAATGAGCAGTTCTTC.

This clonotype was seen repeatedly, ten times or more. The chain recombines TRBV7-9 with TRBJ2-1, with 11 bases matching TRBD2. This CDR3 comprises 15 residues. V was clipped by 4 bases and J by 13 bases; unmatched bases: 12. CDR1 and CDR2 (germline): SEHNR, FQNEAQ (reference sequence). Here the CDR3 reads CASSYSGVLAGVQFF. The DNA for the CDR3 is TGTGCCAGCAGCTATAGTGGCGTACTAGCGGGAGTTCAGTTCTTC.

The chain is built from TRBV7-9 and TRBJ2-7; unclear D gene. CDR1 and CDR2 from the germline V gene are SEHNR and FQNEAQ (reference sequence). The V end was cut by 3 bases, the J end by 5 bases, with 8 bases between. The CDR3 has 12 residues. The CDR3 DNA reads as TGTGCCAGCAGCTTCAGCGTAAACGAGCAGTACTTC. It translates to CASSFSVNEQYF.

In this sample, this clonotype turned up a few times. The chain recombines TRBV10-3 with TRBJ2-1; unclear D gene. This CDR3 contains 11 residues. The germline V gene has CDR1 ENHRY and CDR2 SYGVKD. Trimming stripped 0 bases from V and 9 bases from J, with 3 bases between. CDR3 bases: TGTGCCATCAGTGAGTCGGGTGAGCAGTTCTTC. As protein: CAISESGEQFF.

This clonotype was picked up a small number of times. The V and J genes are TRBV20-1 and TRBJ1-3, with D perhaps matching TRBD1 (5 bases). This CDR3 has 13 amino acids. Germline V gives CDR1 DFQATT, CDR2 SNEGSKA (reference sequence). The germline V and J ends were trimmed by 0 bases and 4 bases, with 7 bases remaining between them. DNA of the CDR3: TGCAGTGCTAGAGAGCCAGGGGGAAACACCATATATTTT. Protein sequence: CSAREPGGNTIYF.

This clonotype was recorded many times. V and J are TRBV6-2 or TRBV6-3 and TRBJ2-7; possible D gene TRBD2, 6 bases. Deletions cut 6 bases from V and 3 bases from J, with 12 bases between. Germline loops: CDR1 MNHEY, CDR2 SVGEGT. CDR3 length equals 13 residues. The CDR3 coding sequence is TGTGCCAGCAGGACCGGGGGATACTACGAGCAGTACTTC. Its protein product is CASRTGGYYEQYF.

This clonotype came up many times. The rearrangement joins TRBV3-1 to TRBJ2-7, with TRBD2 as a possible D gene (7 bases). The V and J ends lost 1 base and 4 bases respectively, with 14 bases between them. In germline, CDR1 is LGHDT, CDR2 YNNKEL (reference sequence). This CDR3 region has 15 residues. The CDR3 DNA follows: TGTGCCAGCAGCCAAGGCGGGCGGGGGCAGTACGAGCAGTACTTC. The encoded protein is CASSQGGRGQYEQYF.

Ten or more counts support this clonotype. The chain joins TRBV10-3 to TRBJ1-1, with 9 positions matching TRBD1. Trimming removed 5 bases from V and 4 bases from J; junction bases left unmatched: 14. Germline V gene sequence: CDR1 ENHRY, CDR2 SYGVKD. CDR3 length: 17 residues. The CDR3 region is CAISPGTGSPKGTEAFF. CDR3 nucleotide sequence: TGTGCCATCAGTCCCGGGACAGGGTCCCCTAAGGGCACTGAAGCTTTCTTT.

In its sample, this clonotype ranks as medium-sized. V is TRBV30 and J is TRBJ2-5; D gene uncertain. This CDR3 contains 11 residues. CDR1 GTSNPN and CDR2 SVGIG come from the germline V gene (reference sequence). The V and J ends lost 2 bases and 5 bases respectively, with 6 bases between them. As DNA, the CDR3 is TGTGCCTGGAGTCCCTTGGAGACCCAGTACTTC. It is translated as CAWSPLETQYF.

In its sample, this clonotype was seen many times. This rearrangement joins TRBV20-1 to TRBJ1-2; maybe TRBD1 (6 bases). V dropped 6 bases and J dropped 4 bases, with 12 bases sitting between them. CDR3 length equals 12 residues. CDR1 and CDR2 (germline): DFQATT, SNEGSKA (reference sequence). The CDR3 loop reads CSATDRSYGYTF. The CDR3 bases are TGCAGTGCAACTGACAGGTCCTATGGCTACACCTTC.

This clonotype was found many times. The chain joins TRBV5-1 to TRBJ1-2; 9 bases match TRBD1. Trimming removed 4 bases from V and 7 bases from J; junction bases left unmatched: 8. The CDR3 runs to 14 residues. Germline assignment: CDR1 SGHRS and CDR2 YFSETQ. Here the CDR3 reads CASSNGQGFAGYTF. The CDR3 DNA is TGCGCCAGCAGCAATGGACAGGGGTTCGCTGGCTACACCTTC.

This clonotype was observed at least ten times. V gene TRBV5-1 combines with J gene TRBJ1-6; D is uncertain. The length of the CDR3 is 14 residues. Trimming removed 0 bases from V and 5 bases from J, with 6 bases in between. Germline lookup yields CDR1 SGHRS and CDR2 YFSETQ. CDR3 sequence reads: CASSLGQNNSPLHF. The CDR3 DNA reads TGCGCCAGCAGCTTGGGCCAGAATAATTCACCCCTCCACTTT.

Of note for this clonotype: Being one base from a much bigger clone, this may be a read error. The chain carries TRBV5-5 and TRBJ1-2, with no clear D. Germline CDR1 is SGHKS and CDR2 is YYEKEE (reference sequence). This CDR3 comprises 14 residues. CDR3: CATSLGRANYGYTF. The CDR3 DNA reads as TGTGCCACCAGCTTGGGCAGAGCTAACTATGGCTACACCTTC.

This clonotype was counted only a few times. The chain's CDR3 is CASAVLNTEAFF. The CDR3 DNA reads as TGTGCCAGCGCTGTATTGAACACTGAAGCTTTCTTT. The chain joins TRBV28 to TRBJ1-1; D remains ambiguous. This CDR3 has 12 residues. CDR1 MDHEN and CDR2 SYDVKM come from the germline V gene. Between the trimmed V and J ends, which lost 8 bases and 0 bases, there was a span of 7 bases. Using reference TRBV28 and TRBJ1-1 for the parts outside the CDR3, the full variable domain is DVKVTQSSRYLVKRTGEKVFLECVQDMDHENMFWYRQDPGLGLRLIYFSYDVKMKEKGDIPEGYSVSREKKERFSLILESASTNQTSMYLCASAVLNTEAFFGQGTRLTVV.